The rows below give T cell receptor beta chains drawn from one sample of a study of T-cell reconstitution after alpha-beta-depleted transplantation in children. One entry per CDR3 protein, called by TCRdb with MiXCR from the PCR reads. The sample contains 190,000 or so distinct CDR3 sequences, less than 8% of which appear only once. Specimen: PBMCs from the stem cell graft donor, collected from the stem cell graft. The source is a human donor who donated a stem cell graft to a child with Wiskott-Aldrich syndrome. The CDR3 runs from the conserved cysteine through the conserved F or W. D genes are given only for firm matches. Size tells how often a clone was seen (once, few, many) or the class of an expanded clone, and some rows leave it out.

CDR3 DNA,CDR3 protein,clone size,V gene,J gene,D gene
TGTGCCAGCAGACACAGACAGGGTTTCAAGTACTTC,CASRHRQGFKYF,-,TRBV2,TRBJ2-5,TRBD1
TGCAGTGCTAGTTTGGGGACTAGCGGGAGCGTGTCCTACAATGAGCAGTTCTTC,CSASLGTSGSVSYNEQFF,many,TRBV20-1,TRBJ2-1,TRBD2
TGTGCCAGCAGTTTAAGGGGACAGGGCTATGGCTACACCTTC,CASSLRGQGYGYTF,many,TRBV12-3/TRBV12-4,TRBJ1-2,TRBD1
TGTGCCAGCAGCTTAGGTACAGACAATAGCAATCAGCCCCAGCATTTT,CASSLGTDNSNQPQHF,many,TRBV7-6,TRBJ1-5,-
TGCGCCAGCAGCTTGGGAGGGGAAGGCGTAGGACCCCAGCATTTT,CASSLGGEGVGPQHF,many,TRBV5-1,TRBJ1-5,-
TGTGCCAGCAGTTTGAGGGGGTCAGGATCACCCCTCCACTTT,CASSLRGSGSPLHF,many,TRBV27,TRBJ1-6,-
TGTGCCACCAGTGAAGGGGTACGGGGCTACACCTTC,CATSEGVRGYTF,many,TRBV24-1,TRBJ1-2,-
TGCAGTGCTAAAGGGGACACCGGGGAGCTGTTTTTT,CSAKGDTGELFF,many,TRBV20-1,TRBJ2-2,-
TGCAGTGCTAGTCACCGGGACAGGGGTAACACCGGGGAGCTGTTTTTT,CSASHRDRGNTGELFF,-,TRBV20-1,TRBJ2-2,TRBD1
TGTGCCAGCTCACCGTACCCCCTAAAAGGCACTGAAGCTTTCTTT,CASSPYPLKGTEAFF,many,TRBV18,TRBJ1-1,-
TGTGCCACACTCTCACAGGGACCTCTTGGCCAGTACTTC,CATLSQGPLGQYF,many,TRBV30,TRBJ2-5,-
TGTGCCAGCAGCCCCTCCAGGGGGAGGGACACTGAAGCTTTCTTT,CASSPSRGRDTEAFF,few,TRBV7-2,TRBJ1-1,TRBD1
TGCAGCGTTAGGGCTAGGGGATGGGGGGACACTGAAGCTTTCTTT,CSVRARGWGDTEAFF,many,TRBV29-1,TRBJ1-1,-
TGCGCCAGCAGTGAGTCGGGCGGGAGAGGGACTGGGAACACCGGGGAGCTGTTTTTT,CASSESGGRGTGNTGELFF,few,TRBV10-2,TRBJ2-2,TRBD2
TGTGCCAGCAGCTCGAACGAAGGGGTGAATTCACCCCTCCACTTT,CASSSNEGVNSPLHF,-,TRBV7-8,TRBJ1-6,-
TGTGCCAGCAGCCGTAGTGTGGGAAAGGGGACCCAGTACTTC,CASSRSVGKGTQYF,few,TRBV12-3/TRBV12-4,TRBJ2-5,-
TGTGCCAGCAGTCAACCGATTTCCAATGAGCAGTTCTTC,CASSQPISNEQFF,many,TRBV6-1,TRBJ2-1,-
TGCGCCAGCAGCTTGGTTGGCTATGGCTACACCTTC,CASSLVGYGYTF,many,TRBV5-1,TRBJ1-2,-
TGTGCCAGTAGCATTACAGCGAACACTGAAGCTTTCTTT,CASSITANTEAFF,many,TRBV19,TRBJ1-1,-
TGCGCCAGCGGTAAGGACAGCCCTTATGGCTACACCTTC,CASGKDSPYGYTF,-,TRBV5-1,TRBJ1-2,-
TGCAGTGCTAGTCCGTACTTAACTAATCAGCCCCAGCATTTT,CSASPYLTNQPQHF,many,TRBV20-1,TRBJ1-5,-
TGTGCCAGCAGCCCCCGTGTCGGGATGACGATGAACACTGAAGCTTTCTTT,CASSPRVGMTMNTEAFF,many,TRBV7-9,TRBJ1-1,-
TGTGCCATCGGGAGGGGGGGGCTAGGTTCCTACGAGCAGTACTTC,CAIGRGGLGSYEQYF,many,TRBV15,TRBJ2-7,TRBD2
TGTGCCAGCAGCAAAACGGACCAGGAGGGCGACAGCTCCTACGAGCAGTACTTC,CASSKTDQEGDSSYEQYF,few,TRBV21-1,TRBJ2-7,-
TGTGCCAGCAGGGCTGCTAGCGCCATGAACACCGGGGAGCTGTTTTTT,CASRAASAMNTGELFF,many,TRBV12-3/TRBV12-4,TRBJ2-2,-
TGTGCCAGCAGCCCCCCCAATTGGTCGCAGTATTTT,CASSPPNWSQYF,many,TRBV7-9,TRBJ2-3,-
TGCAGTGCTCCCCGATCTGGGGATAGCACAGATACGCAGTATTTT,CSAPRSGDSTDTQYF,many,TRBV20-1,TRBJ2-3,-
TGTGCCAGCAGCACGGCGTCCTATAATTCACCCCTCCACTTT,CASSTASYNSPLHF,many,TRBV6-5,TRBJ1-6,-
TGTGCCAGCAGCCCGACGCACGGTTCAGCTTTCTTT,CASSPTHGSAFF,many,TRBV7-9,TRBJ1-1,-
TGCAGTGCCCTTCTACTGGAGGGGGAGACCCAGTACTTC,CSALLLEGETQYF,many,TRBV20-1,TRBJ2-5,-
TGTGCCAGCAGTCCCCTCGCTACAGCCTATCAGCCCCAGCATTTT,CASSPLATAYQPQHF,many,TRBV6-1,TRBJ1-5,-
TGCAGCGTTGAAGATACCGGGACTAGCGCATATGAGCAGTTCTTC,CSVEDTGTSAYEQFF,many,TRBV29-1,TRBJ2-1,TRBD2
TGTGCCAGCAGTCTCGGGACAGGCTCTATACGGAAAAAACTGTTTTTT,CASSLGTGSIRKKLFF,few,TRBV12-3/TRBV12-4,TRBJ1-4,TRBD1
TGTGCCAGCATTGGAGGTGGGGCGGCAGGGCCTCTCTATGGCTACACCTTC,CASIGGGAAGPLYGYTF,few,TRBV6-1,TRBJ1-2,-
TGCGCCAGCAGCCAACAGATGGGTTTACTTAATTCACCCCTCCACTTT,CASSQQMGLLNSPLHF,many,TRBV4-3,TRBJ1-6,-
TGTGCCAGCAGTTTAGACGAGTGGTTAGCGGGAGGCCGGGAGCAGTTCTTC,CASSLDEWLAGGREQFF,many,TRBV12-3/TRBV12-4,TRBJ2-1,TRBD2
TGTGCCAGCAGCTTTGACAGGTTGAGGGTGCAGTACTTC,CASSFDRLRVQYF,many,TRBV7-9,TRBJ2-7,-
TGCGCCAGCAGCTTGGGCGGGAGGTATCAGCCCCAGCATTTT,CASSLGGRYQPQHF,many,TRBV5-1,TRBJ1-5,-
TGTGCCAGCAGTTTATCTCAGGGATACAATGAGCAGTTCTTC,CASSLSQGYNEQFF,many,TRBV27,TRBJ2-1,-
TGTGCCAGCAGCTTCCCCCTGGGGACAGATACGCAGTATTTT,CASSFPLGTDTQYF,-,TRBV5-6,TRBJ2-3,-
TGTGCCAGCTCACCGAAACTCCAACCCTCCTACAATGAGCAGTTCTTC,CASSPKLQPSYNEQFF,many,TRBV18,TRBJ2-1,-
TGTGCCAGCAGCATTGGCCCTTTTCTCGATGGCTACACCTTC,CASSIGPFLDGYTF,many,TRBV12-3/TRBV12-4,TRBJ1-2,-
TGCAGTGCTAGTAGGACTATCCAAGAGACCCAGTACTTC,CSASRTIQETQYF,-,TRBV20-1,TRBJ2-5,-
TGCGCCAGCAGCCAAGTAACTGGGGTTAACGAAAAACTGTTTTTT,CASSQVTGVNEKLFF,many,TRBV4-3,TRBJ1-4,-
TGTGCCTGGAGTGTACCCGGGTTTGCGAGGGGAGGTACGCAGTATTTT,CAWSVPGFARGGTQYF,few,TRBV30,TRBJ2-3,-
TGTGCCAGCAGTTTAGAGGACTATGGCTACACCTTC,CASSLEDYGYTF,-,TRBV12-3/TRBV12-4,TRBJ1-2,-
TGTGCCAGCAGTTACCGGGACGCCAATCAGCCCCAGCATTTT,CASSYRDANQPQHF,many,TRBV6-5,TRBJ1-5,-